The T cell receptor beta chain described here comes from a study of blood T cell repertoires in COVID-19. This clone was recorded once. Here immunoSEQ multiplex PCR was the method, and the copy in TCRdb shows in-frame clones only, minus some. Of over 200,000 clones listed, over 65% are singletons. Germline CDR1 PRHDT, CDR2 FYEKMQ (reference sequence). Trimming pared 2 bases from V and 1 base from J, leaving 17 bases between. The CDR3 spans 17 residues. The sequence came from a woman aged 70 to 79 with active or convalescent COVID-19. V usage is TRBV13 and J usage is TRBJ1-1; D perhaps matches TRBD1 (5 bases). The sample was peripheral blood. CDR3 nucleotide sequence: TGTGCCAGCAGCTTAAGCAGGAGGGGCGGGGCGAACACTGAAGCTTTCTTT. Its translation: CASSLSRRGGANTEAFF.